The T cell receptor beta chain under discussion was sequenced for a study of blood T cell repertoires in COVID-19 (TCRdb year 2020). Regarding the study in general: Samples from collaborators originated in the United States, Italy and Spain and spanned both the acute and convalescent phases of COVID-19. The material from the prospective study consisted of cDNA or gDNA derived from T cells, B-cell-depleted T cells, or PBMCs. Deeply sampled blood TCRbeta repertoires from subjects exposed to, actively infected with, or recovered from COVID-19 were included in the dataset. The repertoires were made available in a free public database intended to serve as a resource for research on the immune response to SARS-CoV-2. The samples were drawn from the first 160 participants of the ongoing ImmuneRACE study and from about 1,200 subjects provided by 6 global collaborators. Nearly every sample came with metadata listing a de-identified subject ID, COVID-19 status, age in years and sex. Where HLA class I and class II types were available, the types were taken from metadata supplied by the sample provider, not from assay-based typing. Beyond this particular receptor, the publication reports: The amount of clinical and demographic metadata varied by source and participant and was provided uncurated.

TCRbeta CDR3 regions were amplified from genomic DNA by means of the immunoSEQ Assay, a bias-controlled multiplex PCR. The published analysis was carried out like this. Within the assay, amplification of reference gene primers was used to estimate how many nucleated cells each sample contained. To quantify the absolute abundance of each unique TCRbeta CDR3 rearrangement, sequence reads were collapsed and filtered. For each sample, productive Simpson clonality was calculated by taking the square root of Simpson's diversity index across productive rearrangements. Held by TCRdb, this immuneACCESS table contains in-frame sequences only and omits some clones. Under half of the omission traces to an unresolved V gene where checked; the cause of the rest is unknown. The V and J calls and the clone size are those of that table, but D and trimming were determined from the DNA. The sample data list approximately 280,000 clones, and around nine tenths of these were observed just once. The ten most abundant clones make up roughly 1.8% of the sample.

Participants in the prospective study were aged 18 to 89 years, lived in some 24 United States geographic areas, and enrolled through a virtual design. In the prospective study, cohorts were assigned on the basis of participant-reported clinical history obtained from a screening survey and a study questionnaire. Recovered participants in ImmuneRACE Cohort 3 were defined as having two consecutive negative NP/OP PCR tests, clearance from a healthcare professional, or resolution of symptoms. Mobile phlebotomists in the prospective study collected whole blood, serum and a nasopharyngeal or oropharyngeal swab from every participant. Participants in the prospective study had the option to provide additional blood draws and questionnaires over an approximately 2-month period. Before DNA extraction, blood samples from the prospective study were shipped at room temperature or frozen. Points on this clone: Its target antigen remains unknown. Base qualities are missing; no much larger clone stands one base away.

V sheds 3 bases and J sheds 0 bases, leaving 12 bases between their ends. The germline V gene supplies CDR1 MDHEN and CDR2 SYDVKM. The CDR3, from cysteine to phenylalanine, totals 16 residues. CDR3 DNA only is kept here, 48 bases in frame from base 1. The receptor was isolated from a woman aged 55-75 years who had recovered from COVID-19. The sequenced sample consisted of PBMCs or T cells enriched from blood (not recorded which). The rearrangement joined TRBV28 to TRBJ1-5, with TRBD1 tentatively as D gene (6 bases match). Read as DNA, the sequence is TGTGCCAGCAGTTTTACAGGGTTGTATAGCAATCAGCCCCAGCATTTT. This is translated as CASSFTGLYSNQPQHF.